This section outlines one TCR beta chain sequence together with its context. V was trimmed by 7 bases and J by 7 bases, leaving 11 bases between them. The CDR3 covers 12 residues. Looked up from germline, CDR1 is SNHLY and CDR2 is FYNNEI. Assay used: immunoSEQ multiplex PCR; TCRdb lists only in-frame clones, some missing. This repertoire shows a few hundred thousand clones, 85% to 90% found once; its top ten account for about 3.5%. The sample comes from a study of blood T cell repertoires in COVID-19. The overall study: COVID-19 samples, acute and convalescent, were from the United States, Italy and Spain.

Sequenced material: PBMCs or T cells enriched from blood (not recorded which). The V and J genes are TRBV2 and TRBJ2-1, with a tentative D call TRBD2 (5 bases). The receptor comes from a woman between 18 and 30 years old in a cohort exposed to, infected with or recovered from COVID-19 (not recorded which). Here the CDR3 reads CASKGSVNEQFF. CDR3 coding DNA: TGTGCCAGCAAGGGTAGCGTAAATGAGCAGTTCTTC. Combining the CDR3 with reference TRBV2 and TRBJ2-1 gives the whole variable domain EPEVTQTPSHQVTQMGQEVILRCVPISNHLYFYWYRQILGQKVEFLVSFYNNEISEKSEIFDDQFSVERPDGSNFTLKIRSTKLEDSAMYFCASKGSVNEQFFGPGTRLTVL.